Reported below is one T cell receptor (beta chain). Only a few counts were recorded for this clone. Its antigen remains undetermined. No qualities accompany the bases; no much larger clone lies one base away. The immunoSEQ Assay, a bias-controlled multiplex PCR, was used to amplify TCRbeta CDR3 regions from genomic DNA. The paper's data handling went like this. The number of nucleated cells in each sample was estimated by amplification of reference gene primers within the assay. To quantify the absolute abundance of each unique TCRbeta CDR3 rearrangement, sequence reads were collapsed and filtered. For each sample, productive Simpson clonality was calculated as the square root of Simpson's diversity index over productive rearrangements. Held by TCRdb, this immuneACCESS table contains in-frame sequences only and omits some clones. Under half of the omission traces to an unresolved V gene where checked; the cause of the rest is unknown. V and J calls and clone size follow that table, whereas D and trimming were derived from the DNA. The sample data list 110,000 to 150,000 clones, and about 89% of these were observed just once. About 11% of the sample belongs to the ten largest clones.

V is pruned by 8 bases and J by 0 bases, leaving 7 bases of the junction without a gene match. CDR1 and CDR2 are drawn from the germline V gene: KGHSH, LQKENI. The CDR3 runs 15 amino acids, cysteine and phenylalanine included. Only CDR3 DNA remains: 45 bases, in frame from the first base. The sample comes from a study of blood T cell repertoires in COVID-19 (dated by TCRdb to about 2020). About the full investigation: The collaborator samples originated in the United States, Italy and Spain and spanned the acute and convalescent phases of COVID-19. Sample metadata almost always included a de-identified subject ID, COVID-19 status, age in years and sex. The samples were drawn from two sources: the first 160 participants of the ongoing ImmuneRACE study, and 1,000 to 1,500 subjects contributed by 6 global collaborators. The material from the prospective study consisted of cDNA or gDNA derived from T cells, B-cell-depleted T cells, or PBMCs. Deeply sampled blood TCRbeta repertoires from subjects exposed to, actively infected with, or recovered from COVID-19 were included in the dataset. The repertoires were released in a freely available public database intended as a resource for research on the immune response to SARS-CoV-2. HLA class I and class II types, where available, came from metadata supplied by the sample provider rather than from assay-based typing.

Participants in the prospective study were aged 18 to 89 years, lived in more than 20 United States geographic areas, and enrolled through a virtual design. Cohort assignment in the prospective study relied on participant-reported clinical history from a screening survey and a study questionnaire. ImmuneRACE Cohort 3 recovered participants were defined by two consecutive negative NP/OP PCR tests, healthcare professional clearance, or symptom resolution. In the prospective study, mobile phlebotomists collected whole blood, serum and a nasopharyngeal or oropharyngeal swab from each participant. Prospective study participants could optionally give additional blood draws and questionnaires over a roughly 2-month period. Blood samples from the prospective study were shipped frozen or at room temperature prior to DNA extraction. General study outcomes and caveats: The amount of clinical and demographic metadata varied by source and participant and was provided uncurated.

Sequences were obtained from PBMCs or T cells enriched from blood (not recorded which). The clonotype was recovered from a man aged 60 to 75 who had recovered from COVID-19. The rearranged chain carries TRBV18 and TRBJ2-7; TRBD2 lines up with 10 middle nucleotides. The nucleotide sequence reads TGTGCCAGCAGTCCGGGACTAGCGAACTCCTACGAGCAGTACTTC. Its translation is CASSPGLANSYEQYF.